What follows is one T cell receptor (beta chain) and its context. In the same sample, other DNA sequences code for this CDR3. This entry is derived from a study of shared clonotypes between healthy human individuals. Looking at the study overall: The study drew on a couple of women and a few men aged 18 to 49 as donors.

The material for each subset, its genomic DNA, was split evenly across several immunoSEQ plates. In the authors' methods: Junction-only sequences produced by ImmunoSEQ had no quality scores, so filtering differed. The assay was immunoSEQ multiplex PCR, and TCRdb's table has in-frame clones only and misses some. Clonal size and the V and J genes are those of that table, whereas D and trimming came from the DNA. Of under 600,000 clones detected, roughly 79% appear once; the ten largest clones hold around 12%. Genomic DNA for unsorted samples, which was extracted with the QIAamp DNA Blood Mini kit, came from some 100 million PBMCs. The germline V and J ends were trimmed by 3 bases and 4 bases, with 7 bases remaining between them. CDR3 size: 13 residues. Germline assignment: CDR1 SGHVS and CDR2 FNYEAQ.

This TCR was sampled from a woman aged 40-49 years in good health. Some clones in this sample may be carry-over from other donors' samples. This rearrangement joins TRBV7-6 to TRBJ2-1, with a possible D match to TRBD2 (6 bases). Sequenced material: PBMCs. The CDR3 DNA follows: TGTGCCAGCAGCTTGGGACTTTACAATGAGCAGTTCTTC. Amino acids: CASSLGLYNEQFF.